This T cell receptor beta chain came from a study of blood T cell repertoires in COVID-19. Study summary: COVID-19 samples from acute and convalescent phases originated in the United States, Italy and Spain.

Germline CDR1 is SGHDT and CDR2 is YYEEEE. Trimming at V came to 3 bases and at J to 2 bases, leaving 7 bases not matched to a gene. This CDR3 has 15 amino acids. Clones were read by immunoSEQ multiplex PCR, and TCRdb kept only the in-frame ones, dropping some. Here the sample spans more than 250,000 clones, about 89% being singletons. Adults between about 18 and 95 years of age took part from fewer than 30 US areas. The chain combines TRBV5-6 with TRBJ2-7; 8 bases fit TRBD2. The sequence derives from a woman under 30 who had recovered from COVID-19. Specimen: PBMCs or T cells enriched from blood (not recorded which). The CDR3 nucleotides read TGTGCCAGCAGCTCGGGGGGGAGCAATACCTACGAGCAGTACTTC. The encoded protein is CASSSGGSNTYEQYF.